The 18 T cell receptor beta chains reported below all come from one sample, sequenced in a study of OX40 agonist ivuxolimab in advanced cancers. Only in-frame clones appear in the TCRdb table, and some are missing; sequencing was by immunoSEQ multiplex PCR. The table has about 62,000 clones, more than 65% seen once. The sample was CD4+ or CD8+ T cells sorted from blood, taken in a trial of the OX40 agonist ivuxolimab. These receptors were collected from an adult with an advanced solid tumor such as melanoma, head and neck, liver or kidney cancer.

The rearrangement links TRBV6-5 to TRBJ2-5; D is unclear. Deletions cut 7 bases from V and 4 bases from J, with 10 bases between. Germline-derived CDR1 and CDR2 are MNHEY and SVGAGI. The CDR3 is made up of 12 amino acids. CDR3 sequence reads: CASTAGGETQYF. CDR3 coding DNA: TGTGCCAGCACGGCAGGCGGAGAGACCCAGTACTTC.

V gene TRBV29-1 combines with J gene TRBJ1-1; D remains unclear. The CDR3 runs 11 residues. Germline V CDR1 and CDR2: SQVTM, ANQGSEA. V lost 2 bases and J 11 bases, leaving 12 bases between the germline ends. The CDR3 is CSVELDVWAFF. DNA for the CDR3: TGCAGCGTTGAACTTGACGTCTGGGCTTTCTTT.

In its sample, this clone was seen a few times. V gene TRBV27 combines with J gene TRBJ1-5, with D possibly TRBD1 on 5 matching bases. In germline, CDR1 is MNHEY, CDR2 SMNVEV (reference sequence). The CDR3 extends over 15 amino acids. The V end lost 5 bases, the J end lost 5 bases, and 16 bases lay between the germline ends. The CDR3 coding sequence is TGTGCCAGCAGTCTTCGGACAAGAGATGATCAGCCCCAGCATTTT. Its translation: CASSLRTRDDQPQHF.

The genes are TRBV18 and TRBJ2-2; D is unresolved. Germline V gene lookup returns CDR1 KGHSH and CDR2 LQKENI. The CDR3 is 17 residues long. With 2 bases removed from V and 3 bases from J, the gap between germline ends came to 16 bases. The CDR3 coding sequence is TGTGCCAGCTCACCATCCTCTCGCGGAACCTACACCGGGGAGCTGTTTTTT. Its protein product is CASSPSSRGTYTGELFF.

The rearrangement uses TRBV6-5 and TRBJ2-7; D remains ambiguous. This CDR3 spans 12 amino acids. From germline, CDR1 is MNHEY and CDR2 SVGAGI. V was shortened by 2 bases and J by 4 bases, with 6 bases between the two germline ends. CDR3 coding DNA: TGTGCCAGCAGTTACGGCTTGTACGAGCAGTACTTC. This encodes CASSYGLYEQYF.

V is TRBV28 and J is TRBJ1-3, with D unclear. Germline V gives CDR1 MDHEN, CDR2 SYDVKM. V was pared by 6 bases and J by 1 base, with 4 bases between. The CDR3 extends over 12 amino acids. CDR3 loop: CASRGSGNTIYF. Here the CDR3 DNA reads TGTGCCAGCAGGGGGTCTGGAAACACCATATATTTT.

V is TRBV2 and J is TRBJ2-7; maybe TRBD2 (6 bases). V lost 0 bases, J lost 4 bases, and 13 bases lay in between. CDR3 length equals 15 residues. Germline CDR1 and CDR2: SNHLY and FYNNEI. CDR3 coding DNA: TGTGCCAGCAGTGAAGCGCCGGCGGGGACTTACGAGCAGTACGTC. Amino acid sequence: CASSEAPAGTYEQYV.

V and J are TRBV28 and TRBJ2-5; 7 nucleotides match TRBD2. Germline CDR1 MDHEN, CDR2 SYDVKM. The CDR3 runs to 15 residues. Trimming at V came to 8 bases and at J to 0 bases, leaving 9 bases not matched to a gene. The CDR3 reads CASHRGGTNQETQYF. In DNA form, the CDR3 reads TGTGCCAGCCATAGGGGAGGGACGAACCAAGAGACCCAGTACTTC.

This CDR3 reads CAIKPGASGNTIYF. In DNA, the CDR3 is TGTGCCATCAAACCAGGGGCTTCGGGAAACACCATATATTTT. The chain couples TRBV10-3 to TRBJ1-3; possibly TRBD1 for D (6 bases). This CDR3 region has 14 residues. The V and J ends lost 7 bases and 4 bases respectively, with 14 bases between them. Germline CDR1 ENHRY, CDR2 SYGVKD.

This clone was observed a single time. J is TRBJ1-2 and V is TRBV29-1; TRBD1 matches 7 bases. The junction had 16 bases not matched to a gene; V was cut back by 0 bases and J by 0 bases. The CDR3 sequence is 19 residues long. The V gene's germline CDR1 is SQVTM and CDR2 ANQGSEA. The CDR3 coding sequence is TGCAGCGTTGAAGATGTCCTGTTAGTGGACAGGCCCGCTAACTATGGCTACACCTTC. Its protein is CSVEDVLLVDRPANYGYTF.

The rearrangement links TRBV7-7 to TRBJ2-1, with 8 bases lining up with TRBD2. Looked up from germline, CDR1 is SSHAT and CDR2 is FNYEAQ (reference sequence). The junction had 7 bases not matched to a gene; V was cut back by 4 bases and J by 5 bases. The CDR3 runs 15 residues. CDR3 DNA: TGTGCCAGCAGCTCCGGGACTAGACCAAACAATGAGCAGTTCTTC. Protein product: CASSSGTRPNNEQFF.

This clone was detected only once. V is TRBV27 and J is TRBJ1-2; D remains unclear. CDR1 and CDR2 from the germline V gene are MNHEY and SMNVEV (reference sequence). CDR3 length equals 18 residues. Deletions cut 4 bases from V and 0 bases from J, with 21 bases between. In nucleotides, the CDR3 is TGTGCCAGCAGTTATCGGTCTTATACTACCGAGACTAACTATGGCTACACCTTC. Encoded protein: CASSYRSYTTETNYGYTF.

The chain couples TRBV9 to TRBJ1-4; 7 bases match TRBD1. Germline V gives CDR1 SGDLS, CDR2 YYNGEE. Germline trimming cut 3 bases from V and 2 bases from J; bases unmatched to any gene: 4. CDR3 size: 15 residues. The CDR3: CASSAHRGTNEKLFF. DNA for the CDR3: TGTGCCAGCAGCGCCCACAGGGGTACTAATGAAAAACTGTTTTTT.

The table lists this clone with a few counts. V and J are TRBV11-1 and TRBJ2-3, with 10 bases identical to TRBD1. Germline trimming cut 5 bases from V and 4 bases from J; bases unmatched to any gene: 6. Germline V gene data show CDR1 as SGHAT and CDR2 as FQDESV (reference sequence). The CDR3 has 15 residues. In DNA, the CDR3 is TGTGCCAGCAGCCTACCCGGGACAGGGGCAGATACGCAGTATTTT. It encodes CASSLPGTGADTQYF.

V and J are TRBV6-5 and TRBJ2-5; no definite D call. CDR1 MNHEY and CDR2 SVGAGI come from the germline V gene. The V end was cut by 2 bases, the J end by 5 bases, with 9 bases between. This CDR3 comprises 13 residues. For the CDR3, the DNA is TGTGCCAGCAGTTACCAGAGGAAGGAGACCCAGTACTTC. Translating it yields CASSYQRKETQYF.

DNA of the CDR3: TGTGCCAGCAGTGAGCGGCGACTGGGGAGCTCCTACGAGCAGTACTTC. Translating gives CASSERRLGSSYEQYF. J is TRBJ2-5 and V is TRBV6-1, with a tentative D call TRBD2 (5 bases). The tail of the sequence fits TRBJ2-7 better, so the J call may be wrong. CDR3 length equals 16 residues. The germline V gene has CDR1 MNHNS and CDR2 SASEGT.

The chain links TRBV5-4 to TRBJ2-7, with TRBD1 matching over 7 bases. The junction had 10 bases not matched to a gene; V was cut back by 9 bases and J by 4 bases. The CDR3 has 13 residues. CDR1 and CDR2 (germline): SGHNT, YYREEE (reference sequence). CDR3 sequence: CATSGTEYYEQYF. DNA for the CDR3: TGTGCCACCTCCGGGACAGAGTATTACGAGCAGTACTTC.

This clone is a singleton in its sample. V is TRBV19 and J is TRBJ2-2; no firm D call. V lost 5 bases to trimming and J lost 1 base, with 5 bases between them. Germline CDR1 is LNHDA and CDR2 is SQIVND (reference sequence). The CDR3 totals 13 residues. CDR3 DNA: TGTGCCAGTAGTTTGGGGAACACCGGGGAGCTGTTTTTT. As protein: CASSLGNTGELFF.